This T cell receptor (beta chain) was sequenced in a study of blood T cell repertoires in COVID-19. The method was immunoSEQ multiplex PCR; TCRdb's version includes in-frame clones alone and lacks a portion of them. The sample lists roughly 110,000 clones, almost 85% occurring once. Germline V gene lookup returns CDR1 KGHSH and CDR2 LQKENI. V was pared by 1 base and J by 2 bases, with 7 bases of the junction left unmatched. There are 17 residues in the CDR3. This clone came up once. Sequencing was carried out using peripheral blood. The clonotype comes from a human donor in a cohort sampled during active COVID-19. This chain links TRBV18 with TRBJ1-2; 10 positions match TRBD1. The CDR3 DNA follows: TGTGCCAGCTCACCACTTGGCGGGACAGGGGACAACTATGGCTACACCTTC. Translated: CASSPLGGTGDNYGYTF.